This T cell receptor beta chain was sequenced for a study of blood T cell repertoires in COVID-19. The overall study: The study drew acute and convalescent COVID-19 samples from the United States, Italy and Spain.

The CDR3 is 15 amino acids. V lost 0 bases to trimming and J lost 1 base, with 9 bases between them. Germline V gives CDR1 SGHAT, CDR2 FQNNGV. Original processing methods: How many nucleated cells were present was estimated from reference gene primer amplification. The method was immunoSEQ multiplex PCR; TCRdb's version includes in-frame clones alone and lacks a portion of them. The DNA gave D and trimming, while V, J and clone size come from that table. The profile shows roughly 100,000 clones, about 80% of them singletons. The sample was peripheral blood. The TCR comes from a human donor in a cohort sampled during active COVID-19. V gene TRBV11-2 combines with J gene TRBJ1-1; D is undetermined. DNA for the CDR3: TGTGCCAGCAGCTTAGATCGGGGAAGGAACACTGAAGCTTTCTTT. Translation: CASSLDRGRNTEAFF.